This section outlines one TCR beta chain sequence together with its context. Its antigen is still unknown. The PCR used 60 Vbeta and 13 Jbeta primers. Clones were read by immunoSEQ multiplex PCR, and TCRdb kept only the in-frame ones, dropping some. This sample has about 160,000 clones, with 80% found just once. This sample stems from a study of cytomegalovirus exposure and HLA in healthy donors. V shed 3 bases and J shed 7 bases, with 10 bases lying between them. This CDR3 is 13 amino acids long. Germline CDR1 and CDR2: LNHDA and SQIVND (reference sequence). Study-level points and caveats: In vitro work confirmed that a few CMV-associated chains recognize CMV antigens. Later findings reportedly placed an Asian-associated ancestry cluster below the approximately 700-donor mean for N-insertions. TCR beta chains numbering more than 150 were designated cytomegalovirus-associated. Being indistinguishable, some V segments were excluded, TRBV6-2 and TRBV6-3 among them.

V usage is TRBV19 and J usage is TRBJ1-5; possibly TRBD1 for D (5 bases). The sequenced material came from PBMCs. This clonotype originated in a man aged 25-45 years in good health and CMV-seronegative. The CDR3 DNA sequence: TGTGCCAGTAGTATGACAGCAGTCCAGCCCCAGCATTTT. This codes for CASSMTAVQPQHF.